This T cell receptor beta chain was observed in a study of regulatory T cells in long-lasting Graves disease. Whole-study results and caveats: Analysis covered peripheral blood alone, not thyroid tissue.

V shed 7 bases and J shed 11 bases, with 32 bases lying between them. The length of the CDR3 is 17 residues. The germline gives CDR1 MNHEY, CDR2 SVGEGT. As to time point: persistent/refractory GD, antithyroid drugs over 5 years with positive TRAb. Extracted RNA from PBMCs served as the source of the TCR library. Points on this clonotype: Its target is not known.

Arm-PCR of CDR3 regions with iRepertoire HTBI primers generated TCR beta libraries. TCRdb passed the multiplex PCR reads through MiXCR, listing each CDR3 protein once. The sample yields 420,000 or so distinct CDR3 sequences, 23% seen once. This material consisted of peripheral blood mononuclear cells (PBMCs), taken when the disease was refractory, from a patient treated with antithyroid drugs. The receptor comes from a female donor with Graves disease. The V call is TRBV6-2 or TRBV6-3, the J call TRBJ1-1; possible D gene TRBD1, 6 bases. The CDR3 loop is CASIHRITGTSAASAFF. In DNA, the CDR3 is TGTGCCAGCATCCACAGAATAACAGGGACCTCGGCGGCGAGCGCTTTCTTT.